This is a list of T cell receptor beta chains from one sample in a study of shared clonotypes between healthy human individuals. This table comes from immunoSEQ multiplex PCR, and its TCRdb copy is limited to in-frame clones, with some not included. The sample shows roughly 600,000 clones, roughly 98% of them seen only once. Source material: naive CD8+ T cells sorted from blood. These receptors all come from a man aged 25 to 45 in good health. CDR3s include the opening cysteine and the closing phenylalanine or tryptophan. D genes are given only for firm matches. Part of the rows lack a size; the others show once, few, many or a class for expanded clones.

j_call: TRBJ2-3
clone_size: -
d_call: TRBD2
v_call: TRBV6-1
cdr3_nt: TGTGCCAGCGTAGGACTAGGCCCCACAGATACGCAGTATTTT
cdr3_aa: CASVGLGPTDTQYF

j_call: TRBJ2-5
clone_size: once
d_call: -
v_call: TRBV7-6
cdr3_nt: TGTGCCAGCAGCCCGTCACTGGGGGAGACCCAGTACTTC
cdr3_aa: CASSPSLGETQYF

j_call: TRBJ2-3
clone_size: -
d_call: -
v_call: TRBV28
cdr3_nt: TGTGCCAGCAGTTTGGGGTCCTCCGCTGAAGATACGCAGTATTTT
cdr3_aa: CASSLGSSAEDTQYF

j_call: TRBJ2-5
clone_size: -
d_call: -
v_call: TRBV7-9
cdr3_nt: TGTGCCAGCAGCTTTTCGGAGACCCAGTACTTC
cdr3_aa: CASSFSETQYF

j_call: TRBJ1-1
clone_size: -
d_call: -
v_call: TRBV27
cdr3_nt: TGTGCCAGCAGCTCAACAAACTGGGGGACTGAAGCTTTCTTT
cdr3_aa: CASSSTNWGTEAFF

j_call: TRBJ2-3
clone_size: -
d_call: -
v_call: TRBV5-6
cdr3_nt: TGTGCCAGCAGCTCTAGCTCAGATACGCAGTATTTT
cdr3_aa: CASSSSSDTQYF

j_call: TRBJ2-7
clone_size: -
d_call: -
v_call: TRBV9
cdr3_nt: TGTGCCAGCAGCGTAGGGCAGGGTGGGAACGAGCAGTACTTC
cdr3_aa: CASSVGQGGNEQYF

j_call: TRBJ2-7
clone_size: -
d_call: -
v_call: TRBV30
cdr3_nt: TGTGCCTGGAGCGAATCCTACGAGCAGTACTTC
cdr3_aa: CAWSESYEQYF

j_call: TRBJ2-2
clone_size: -
d_call: TRBD2
v_call: TRBV5-5
cdr3_nt: TGTGCCAGCAGCAAGGAGGGGACTAGCGGGAGACTCACCGGGGAGCTGTTTTTT
cdr3_aa: CASSKEGTSGRLTGELFF

j_call: TRBJ2-7
clone_size: -
d_call: -
v_call: TRBV5-1
cdr3_nt: TGCGCCAGCAGCACCGGGGTCTCCTACGAGCAGTACTTC
cdr3_aa: CASSTGVSYEQYF

j_call: TRBJ2-2
clone_size: -
d_call: TRBD1
v_call: TRBV19
cdr3_nt: TGTGCCAGTAGGCAGGGACAGGGGAACGGGGAGCTGTTTTTT
cdr3_aa: CASRQGQGNGELFF

j_call: TRBJ2-7
clone_size: -
d_call: -
v_call: TRBV5-4
cdr3_nt: TGTGCCAGCAGCCGGGCTGAATCCTACGAGCAGTACTTC
cdr3_aa: CASSRAESYEQYF

j_call: TRBJ2-6
clone_size: -
d_call: -
v_call: TRBV27
cdr3_nt: TGTGCCAGCAGTGATATTGACTCTGGGGCCAACGTCCTGACTTTC
cdr3_aa: CASSDIDSGANVLTF

j_call: TRBJ2-7
clone_size: -
d_call: TRBD1
v_call: TRBV6-1
cdr3_nt: TGTGCCAGCAGTGACCGGACAGGGCCCACCTACGAGCAGTACTTC
cdr3_aa: CASSDRTGPTYEQYF

j_call: TRBJ1-5
clone_size: -
d_call: TRBD1
v_call: TRBV6-6
cdr3_nt: TGTGCCAGCAACGCTCCGGGACAGGGTAATCAGCCCCAGCATTTT
cdr3_aa: CASNAPGQGNQPQHF

j_call: TRBJ2-1
clone_size: -
d_call: TRBD1
v_call: TRBV11-3
cdr3_nt: TGTGCCAGCAGCTCTTACGACAGGGTCAATGAGCAGTTCTTC
cdr3_aa: CASSSYDRVNEQFF

j_call: TRBJ2-7
clone_size: -
d_call: -
v_call: TRBV11-2
cdr3_nt: TGTGCCAGCAGCGAGGTGTGGGGGAGCTACGAGCAGTACTTC
cdr3_aa: CASSEVWGSYEQYF

j_call: TRBJ2-1
clone_size: -
d_call: -
v_call: TRBV27
cdr3_nt: TGTGCCAGCAGTCCCCGGGACTCCACGATTGGGTTCAATGAGCAGTTCTTC
cdr3_aa: CASSPRDSTIGFNEQFF

j_call: TRBJ2-1
clone_size: -
d_call: -
v_call: TRBV15
cdr3_nt: TGTGCCACCAGCAGAGATCGGGAGACAAGCTCCTACAATGAGCAGTTCTTC
cdr3_aa: CATSRDRETSSYNEQFF

j_call: TRBJ2-5
clone_size: -
d_call: -
v_call: TRBV5-4
cdr3_nt: TGTGCCAGCAGCTTGGGGACAACGAAGGGCGAGACCCAGTACTTC
cdr3_aa: CASSLGTTKGETQYF

j_call: TRBJ1-5
clone_size: -
d_call: -
v_call: TRBV19
cdr3_nt: TGTGCCAGTAGTAAGTTGCCGCATAGCAATCAGCCCCAGCATTTT
cdr3_aa: CASSKLPHSNQPQHF

j_call: TRBJ2-3
clone_size: -
d_call: TRBD2
v_call: TRBV15
cdr3_nt: TGTGCCACCAGCAGAGTGCTAGCGGGAGGGCCTGTCCTCAGCACAGATACGCAGTATTTT
cdr3_aa: CATSRVLAGGPVLSTDTQYF

j_call: TRBJ2-1
clone_size: -
d_call: -
v_call: TRBV7-7
cdr3_nt: TGTGCCAGCAGCTTTATCACCGCCAGGGGCGGGAGTCTCGTTGAGCAGTTCTTC
cdr3_aa: CASSFITARGGSLVEQFF

j_call: TRBJ1-1
clone_size: -
d_call: -
v_call: TRBV4-1
cdr3_nt: TGCGCCAGCAGGCCCGGTGGGTCCGACACTGAAGCTTTCTTT
cdr3_aa: CASRPGGSDTEAFF

j_call: TRBJ1-4
clone_size: -
d_call: -
v_call: TRBV4-3
cdr3_nt: TGCGCCAGCAGCCAAGAAGCCCGTAATGAAAAACTGTTTTTT
cdr3_aa: CASSQEARNEKLFF

j_call: TRBJ1-5
clone_size: -
d_call: -
v_call: TRBV7-2
cdr3_nt: TGTGCCAGCAGCTTGTTCAAAGGAAATAGCAATCAGCCCCAGCATTTT
cdr3_aa: CASSLFKGNSNQPQHF

j_call: TRBJ1-4
clone_size: -
d_call: -
v_call: TRBV7-6
cdr3_nt: TGTGCCAGCAGCGAACACCCCGGGGAAAAACTGTTTTTT
cdr3_aa: CASSEHPGEKLFF

j_call: TRBJ2-3
clone_size: -
d_call: TRBD2
v_call: TRBV5-6
cdr3_nt: TGTGCCAGCAGCCTGACTAGCGGGAGCGCAGATACGCAGTATTTT
cdr3_aa: CASSLTSGSADTQYF

j_call: TRBJ2-7
clone_size: -
d_call: -
v_call: TRBV7-9
cdr3_nt: TGTGCCAGCAGCCTGCGGACGGAGGAGTCCTACGAGCAGTACTTC
cdr3_aa: CASSLRTEESYEQYF

j_call: TRBJ2-7
clone_size: -
d_call: -
v_call: TRBV7-9
cdr3_nt: TGTGCCAGCAGCTCACCCCGGGACCCACACTACGAGCAGTACTTC
cdr3_aa: CASSSPRDPHYEQYF

j_call: TRBJ2-7
clone_size: -
d_call: -
v_call: TRBV5-1
cdr3_nt: TGCGCCAGCAGCCTCACCGCAGGGTCCTACGAGCAGTACTTC
cdr3_aa: CASSLTAGSYEQYF